The clone carrying this TCR beta chain was counted once. What it binds is not known. The method was immunoSEQ multiplex PCR; TCRdb's version includes in-frame clones alone and lacks a portion of them. This sample carries tens of thousands of clones, roughly 81% of them seen once, and the ten largest clones take about 1.3%. V gave up 2 bases and J gave up 4 bases; unmatched junction bases: 6. The CDR3 covers 16 residues. The V gene's germline CDR1 is MNHEY and CDR2 SVGAGI. The record originates from a study of T cells in narcolepsy. Findings and limits, study-wide: Healthy controls reportedly lacked the autoreactive clonotypes serially found in patients' blood.

The receptor comes from a human donor with narcolepsy. Sequencing was done on a sample of CD45RA- memory CD4+ T cells from PBMCs. This rearrangement joins TRBV6-5 to TRBJ2-7; TRBD2 agrees at 12 bases. CDR3 DNA: TGTGCCAGCAGTTACGCCGTCGGACTAGCGGGATACGAGCAGTACTTC. Its translation: CASSYAVGLAGYEQYF.